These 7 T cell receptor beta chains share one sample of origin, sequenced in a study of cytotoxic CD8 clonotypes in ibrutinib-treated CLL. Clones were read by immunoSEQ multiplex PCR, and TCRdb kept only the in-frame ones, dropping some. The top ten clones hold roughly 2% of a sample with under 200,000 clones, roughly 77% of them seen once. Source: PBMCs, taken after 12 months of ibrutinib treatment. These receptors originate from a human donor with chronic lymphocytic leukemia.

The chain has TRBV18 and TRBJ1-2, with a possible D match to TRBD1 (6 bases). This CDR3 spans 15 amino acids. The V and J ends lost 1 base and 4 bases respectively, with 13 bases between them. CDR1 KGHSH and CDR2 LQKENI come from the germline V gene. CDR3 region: CASSPLTDRSYGYTF. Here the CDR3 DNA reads TGTGCCAGCTCACCACTGACGGACAGAAGCTATGGCTACACCTTC.

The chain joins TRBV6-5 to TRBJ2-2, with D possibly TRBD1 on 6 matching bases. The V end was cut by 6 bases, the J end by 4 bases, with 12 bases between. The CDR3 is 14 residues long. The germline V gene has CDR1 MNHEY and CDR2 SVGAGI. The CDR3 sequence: CASRRGTITGELFF. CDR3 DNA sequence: TGTGCCAGCAGGAGGGGGACAATCACCGGGGAGCTGTTTTTT.

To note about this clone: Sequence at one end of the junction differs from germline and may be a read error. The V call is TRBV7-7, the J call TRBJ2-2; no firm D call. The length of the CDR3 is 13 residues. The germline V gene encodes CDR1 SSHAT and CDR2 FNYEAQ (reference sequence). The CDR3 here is CASSLEQSGELFF. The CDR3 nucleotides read TGTGCTAGCAGCTTAGAACAATCCGGGGAGCTGTTTTTT.

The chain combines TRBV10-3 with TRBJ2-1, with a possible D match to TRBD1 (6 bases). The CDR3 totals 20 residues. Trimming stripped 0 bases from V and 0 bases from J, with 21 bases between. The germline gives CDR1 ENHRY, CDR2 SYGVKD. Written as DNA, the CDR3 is TGTGCCATCAGTGAGTCGTCCGACCCGGACAGTAAGAGCTCCTACAATGAGCAGTTCTTC. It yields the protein CAISESSDPDSKSSYNEQFF.

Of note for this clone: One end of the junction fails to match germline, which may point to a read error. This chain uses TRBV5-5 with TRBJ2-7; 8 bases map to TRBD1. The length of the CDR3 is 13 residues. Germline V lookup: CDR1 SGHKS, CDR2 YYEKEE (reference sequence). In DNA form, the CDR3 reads TGTGCCAGCAGCTTGGGATTGATGGACAGGGAGACCTTC. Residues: CASSLGLMDRETF. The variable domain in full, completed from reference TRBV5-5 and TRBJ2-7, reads DAGVTQSPTHLIKTRGQQVTLRCSPISGHKSVSWYQQVLGQGPQFIFQYYEKEERGRGNFPDRFSARQFPNYSSELNVNALLLGDSALYLCASSLGLMDRETFGPGTRLTVT.

The CDR3 DNA reads as TGTGCCAGCAGCGGCCAGACTAGCGGGAGTTTCGGGGAGCTGTTTTTT. This codes for CASSGQTSGSFGELFF. V and J are TRBV9 and TRBJ2-2; 12 bases map to TRBD2. Losses at the gene ends were 3 bases for V and 7 bases for J; bases not matched to a gene: 7. Germline values: CDR1 SGDLS, CDR2 YYNGEE. This CDR3 has 16 residues.

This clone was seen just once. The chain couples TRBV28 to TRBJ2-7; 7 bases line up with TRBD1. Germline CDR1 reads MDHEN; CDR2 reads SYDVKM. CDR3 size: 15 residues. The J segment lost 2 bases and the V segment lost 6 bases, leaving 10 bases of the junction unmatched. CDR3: CASSLTGSPTYEQYF. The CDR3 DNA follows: TGTGCCAGCAGCCTGACAGGGTCCCCCACCTACGAGCAGTACTTC.